The source of this T cell receptor (beta chain) is a study of blood T cells in healthy people across ages. V lost 0 bases, J lost 7 bases, and 16 bases lay in between. Germline V gives CDR1 SGHTA, CDR2 FQGTGA. The CDR3 contains 16 residues. A second about 7 to 11 cycle PCR used barcoded and J-beta primers. MiXCR was run by TCRdb on the 5' RACE reads, yielding one entry per CDR3 protein. Here the sample spans hundreds of thousands of distinct CDR3 sequences, around 25% being singletons. This clonotype showed up just a few times. The data were also submitted as part of a second study, on T cells of mothers and their children.

This receptor was obtained from a boy younger than 18 in good health. The material sequenced was blood. The chain carries TRBV7-3 and TRBJ2-1, with a tentative D call TRBD1 (5 bases). The CDR3 nucleotides are TGTGCCAGCAGCTTAACGCGAAGGGGCAAATTTAATGAGCAGTTCTTC. Translation: CASSLTRRGKFNEQFF. Based on the CDR3 plus reference TRBV7-3 and TRBJ2-1, the full variable domain is GAGVSQTPSNKVTEKGKYVELRCDPISGHTALYWYRQSLGQGPEFLIYFQGTGAADDSGLPNDRFFAVRPEGSVSTLKIQRTERGDSAVYLCASSLTRRGKFNEQFFGPGTRLTVL.